These T cell receptor beta chains were read from a single sample in a study of T cell responses to AZD1222 COVID-19 vaccine. Assay: immunoSEQ multiplex PCR; the TCRdb copy retains only in-frame clones and omits some. The data contain 120,000 to 150,000 clones, roughly 90% of them singletons. The material sequenced was peripheral blood, taken on day 0 of AZD1222 vaccination. The receptors come from an adult in good health. The CDR3 runs from the conserved cysteine through the conserved F or W. Each record gives: CDR3 DNA, CDR3 protein, D gene, V gene, J gene. D genes are given only for firm matches.

cdr3_nt: TGCAGCGTTGATAAGCCGAATGGCTACACCTTC
cdr3_aa: CSVDKPNGYTF
d_call: NA
v_call: TRBV29-1
j_call: TRBJ1-2

cdr3_nt: TGTGCCAGCAGGGGGGCCCCCGGGGCCAACGTCCTGACTTTC
cdr3_aa: CASRGAPGANVLTF
d_call: NA
v_call: TRBV21-1
j_call: TRBJ2-6

cdr3_nt: TGTGCCTCGCTAAGGGTCGGCACTGAAGCTTTCTTT
cdr3_aa: CASLRVGTEAFF
d_call: NA
v_call: TRBV30
j_call: TRBJ1-1

cdr3_nt: TGTGCCAGCAGTGAATATACCGGACGGGGGAACACTGAAGCTTTCTTT
cdr3_aa: CASSEYTGRGNTEAFF
d_call: NA
v_call: TRBV25-1
j_call: TRBJ1-1

cdr3_nt: TGTGCCAGCAGTTTAGCGGGACATAATGAAAAACTGTTTTTT
cdr3_aa: CASSLAGHNEKLFF
d_call: NA
v_call: TRBV27
j_call: TRBJ1-4

cdr3_nt: TGTGCCAGCAGTTTACTAGACAGGGCCTACGAGCAGTACTTC
cdr3_aa: CASSLLDRAYEQYF
d_call: TRBD1
v_call: TRBV28
j_call: TRBJ2-7

cdr3_nt: TGTGCCAGCTCACCATGGACAGAACGTCAGCCCCAGCATTTT
cdr3_aa: CASSPWTERQPQHF
d_call: NA
v_call: TRBV18
j_call: TRBJ1-5

cdr3_nt: TGTGCCAGCAGCCAAGTAACCACGACCTCTGGAAACACCATATATTTT
cdr3_aa: CASSQVTTTSGNTIYF
d_call: NA
v_call: TRBV3-1/TRBV3-2
j_call: TRBJ1-3

cdr3_nt: TGTGCCAGCAGCCCCCGGGACACCAGGAGAGGCTACACCTTC
cdr3_aa: CASSPRDTRRGYTF
d_call: NA
v_call: TRBV7-2
j_call: TRBJ1-2

cdr3_nt: TGCGCCAGCAGCTGGACAGGGGGCGGCGACGAGCAGTACTTC
cdr3_aa: CASSWTGGGDEQYF
d_call: TRBD1
v_call: TRBV5-1
j_call: TRBJ2-7

cdr3_nt: TGTGCCAGCAGTTGGGGACTAGCGGGAGTCAAAAACATTCAGTACTTC
cdr3_aa: CASSWGLAGVKNIQYF
d_call: TRBD2
v_call: TRBV28
j_call: TRBJ2-4

cdr3_nt: TGTGCCAGCAGCCAAGATGGAGCGGGAGCATTCGCAGATACGCAGTATTTT
cdr3_aa: CASSQDGAGAFADTQYF
d_call: TRBD2
v_call: TRBV14
j_call: TRBJ2-3

cdr3_nt: TGTGCCAGCAGCTTGTTGTTCGCGACAGGGGAGTCACCCCTCCACTTT
cdr3_aa: CASSLLFATGESPLHF
d_call: TRBD1
v_call: TRBV5-5
j_call: TRBJ1-6

cdr3_nt: TGTGCCAGCAGCGAGACAGCTTCGGGCAATCAGCCCCAGCATTTT
cdr3_aa: CASSETASGNQPQHF
d_call: NA
v_call: TRBV3-1/TRBV3-2
j_call: TRBJ1-5

cdr3_nt: TGCGCCAGCAGCTTGATATACGCTAGCGAAGCCTACGAGCAGTACTTC
cdr3_aa: CASSLIYASEAYEQYF
d_call: NA
v_call: TRBV5-1
j_call: TRBJ2-7

cdr3_nt: TGTGCCAGCAGCTTGTTGAGTCGCGGGGAGACCCAGTACTTC
cdr3_aa: CASSLLSRGETQYF
d_call: NA
v_call: TRBV5-4
j_call: TRBJ2-5

cdr3_nt: TGTGCCAGCAGCTTGACTAGCGGGTACTACAATGAGCAGTTCTTC
cdr3_aa: CASSLTSGYYNEQFF
d_call: TRBD2
v_call: TRBV28
j_call: TRBJ2-1

cdr3_nt: TGTGCCAGCAGTGTCTCTAGCGGGAGTAGCGATGAGCAGTTCTTC
cdr3_aa: CASSVSSGSSDEQFF
d_call: TRBD2
v_call: TRBV6-4
j_call: TRBJ2-1

cdr3_nt: TGTGCCAGCAGTTTATTAGGACTAGCGGGGGCCTACGAGCAGTACTTC
cdr3_aa: CASSLLGLAGAYEQYF
d_call: TRBD2
v_call: TRBV28
j_call: TRBJ2-7

cdr3_nt: TGTGCCATCAGTGAGCGGAGCTACGAGCAGTACTTC
cdr3_aa: CAISERSYEQYF
d_call: NA
v_call: TRBV10-3
j_call: TRBJ2-7

cdr3_nt: TGTGCCATCAGTCCTCGGACAGGGGTTAACACTGAAGCTTTCTTT
cdr3_aa: CAISPRTGVNTEAFF
d_call: TRBD1
v_call: TRBV10-3
j_call: TRBJ1-1

cdr3_nt: TGTGCCAGCAGTTACAGACGGCGCACAGATACGCAGTATTTT
cdr3_aa: CASSYRRRTDTQYF
d_call: NA
v_call: TRBV6-5
j_call: TRBJ2-3

cdr3_nt: TGCGCCAGCAGCCAAAATCTCTTTGGACTAGCGGGTAAAGGAACCGGGGAGCTGTTTTTT
cdr3_aa: CASSQNLFGLAGKGTGELFF
d_call: TRBD2
v_call: TRBV4-1
j_call: TRBJ2-2

cdr3_nt: TGCGCCAGCAGCTTGGCTAGCGTCAGGACAGATACGCAGTATTTT
cdr3_aa: CASSLASVRTDTQYF
d_call: NA
v_call: TRBV5-1
j_call: TRBJ2-3

cdr3_nt: TGCGCCAGCAGCGCCCTACAGGGACCTAATGAAAAACTGTTTTTT
cdr3_aa: CASSALQGPNEKLFF
d_call: NA
v_call: TRBV5-1
j_call: TRBJ1-4

cdr3_nt: TGCGCCAGCAGCACTGGGGACAGCCAAGAGACCCAGTACTTC
cdr3_aa: CASSTGDSQETQYF
d_call: TRBD1
v_call: TRBV5-1
j_call: TRBJ2-5

cdr3_nt: TGTGCCAGTAGTATCCGGGACTACCCGAATGAGCAGTTCTTC
cdr3_aa: CASSIRDYPNEQFF
d_call: TRBD2
v_call: TRBV19
j_call: TRBJ2-1

cdr3_nt: TGTGCCAGCAGCTTGGCAGGGGTGGGGAGGGAGCAGTACTTC
cdr3_aa: CASSLAGVGREQYF
d_call: NA
v_call: TRBV5-4
j_call: TRBJ2-7

cdr3_nt: TGTGCCAGCAGTTTATACAGAATAGAGCAGTACTTC
cdr3_aa: CASSLYRIEQYF
d_call: NA
v_call: TRBV28
j_call: TRBJ2-7

cdr3_nt: TGCGCCAGCAGCTTGGGGGCAGGGGGCAAGGATACGCAGTATTTT
cdr3_aa: CASSLGAGGKDTQYF
d_call: TRBD1
v_call: TRBV5-1
j_call: TRBJ2-3

cdr3_nt: TGTGCCAGCAGCTCAAACCTCGGGACAGGGACTATCTCTCGGGGACTGTTTTTT
cdr3_aa: CASSSNLGTGTISRGLFF
d_call: TRBD1
v_call: TRBV5-6
j_call: TRBJ1-4